Only one count was recorded for the clone carrying this T cell receptor (beta chain). Its antigen is undetermined. The entry originates in a study of shared clonotypes between healthy human individuals. Study context: The donor group consisted of two women and three men, aged 18 to 49. Study-level findings and limits: Having only a few donors restricted how much genetic and exposure-history diversity was captured.

Libraries were prepared by immunoSEQ multiplex PCR; TCRdb keeps only in-frame clonotypes and omits some of them. The sample consists of around 560,000 clones, around 95% of them appearing once. This CDR3 region has 14 residues. The germline V gene has CDR1 LNHNV and CDR2 YYDKDF (reference sequence). V dropped 6 bases and J dropped 5 bases, with 17 bases sitting between them. As defined, naive CD8 cells were CD45RO-negative and positively selected for CCR7, with terminally differentiated effector memory CD45RA+ cells excluded. The source material was naive CD8+ T cells sorted from blood. This sequence was found in a woman in her 30s in good health. The chain recombines TRBV15 with TRBJ2-7, with D perhaps given as TRBD1 or TRBD2 (6 bases each). In DNA form, the CDR3 reads TGTGCCACCAGTAGACGAAGAGGGGGGAACGAGCAGTACTTC. Translated: CATSRRRGGNEQYF.